This record concerns one TCR beta chain sequence. The antigen is not known. This sample was taken from a study of T cell responses to AZD1222 COVID-19 vaccine. General study results and limits: The sample set comprised mostly white British donors with more females, and clonal diversity was possibly underestimated. None of the repertoires were sampled until the peak T cell response had passed.

In germline, CDR1 is LNHDA, CDR2 SQIVND (reference sequence). This CDR3 is 20 amino acids long. With V trimmed by 4 bases and J by 0 bases, 18 bases remained unmatched. The table came from immunoSEQ multiplex PCR; TCRdb's copy has only in-frame clones and leaves some out. The sample includes about 140,000 clones, approximately 86% of them seen just once. The chain couples TRBV19 to TRBJ1-1; 9 nucleotides agree with TRBD1. The sequencing used peripheral blood, collected on day 0 of AZD1222 vaccination. The receptor was isolated from an adult in good health. Here the CDR3 DNA reads TGTGCCAGTAGTAAACGGACAGGGGATTTTCGGCAGGGGATGAACACTGAAGCTTTCTTT. Protein: CASSKRTGDFRQGMNTEAFF.